A single sample is the source of the 6 T cell receptor beta chains below, sequenced in a study of T cells in Graves' hyperthyroidism and ophthalmopathy. The investigators amplified TCR beta CDR3 regions from RNA transcripts. Researchers ran a first-round RT-PCR on the TCR CDR3 using the HTBI primer set. TCRdb called the multiplex PCR reads again in MiXCR, with one record for every CDR3 protein. The data hold some 200,000 distinct CDR3 sequences, with roughly 15% observed a single time. The sequenced sample consisted of blood. Source of these receptors: a man aged 50 to 60 with Graves' hyperthyroidism.

This clonotype has ten or more counts. The chain couples TRBV3-1 to TRBJ2-7; a weak D match, TRBD2 (6 bases). Trimming took 4 bases from V and 3 from J, leaving 13 bases between them. The CDR3 extends over 14 amino acids. In germline, CDR1 is LGHDT, CDR2 YNNKEL (reference sequence). The CDR3 region has the DNA TGTGCCAGCAGCCCTTCGGATAGCGGCTACGAGCAGTACTTC. It yields the protein CASSPSDSGYEQYF.

A word on this clonotype: A read error may produce the germline difference seen at one junction end. The chain carries TRBV5-1 and TRBJ2-2; a possible D gene is TRBD2 (6 bases). The germline CDR1 and CDR2 sequences are SGHRS and YFSETQ. The CDR3 totals 14 residues. Here the CDR3 DNA reads TGCGCCAGCAGCTTGGGGTCGGCTTCCGGGGGGCTGTTTTTT. It yields the protein CASSLGSASGGLFF. Filled out from reference TRBV5-1 and TRBJ2-2, the complete variable domain reads KAGVTQTPRYLIKTRGQQVTLSCSPISGHRSVSWYQQTPGQGLQFLFEYFSETQRNKGNFPGRFSGRQFSNSRSEMNVSTLELGDSALYLCASSLGSASGGLFFGEGSRLTVL.

The chain has TRBV6-1 and TRBJ2-5; 12 bases are a match to TRBD1. Germline V gene sequence: CDR1 MNHNS, CDR2 SASEGT. Germline trimming cut 6 bases from V and 4 bases from J; bases unmatched to any gene: 3. This CDR3 spans 14 amino acids. The CDR3 loop reads CASRGQGAGETQYF. The DNA for the CDR3 is TGTGCCAGCAGGGGACAGGGGGCGGGAGAGACCCAGTACTTC.

This chain connects TRBV11-2 to TRBJ1-1; no clear D gene. CDR1 is SGHAT and CDR2 is FQNNGV in the germline V gene. CDR3 length equals 13 residues. V lost 3 bases and J 4 bases, leaving 9 bases between the germline ends. CDR3 protein: CASSFYEGTEAFF. The CDR3 nucleotides read TGTGCCAGCAGCTTCTACGAGGGCACTGAAGCTTTCTTT.

The chain has TRBV4-3 and TRBJ2-3; the match to TRBD2 covers 11 bases. This CDR3 comprises 16 residues. V gave up 4 bases and J gave up 3 bases; unmatched junction bases: 6. Germline assignment: CDR1 LGHNA and CDR2 YSLEER. CDR3 sequence (DNA): TGCGCCAGCAGCCGAGACCGACTAGCGGGAACAGATACGCAGTATTTT. It specifies CASSRDRLAGTDTQYF.

This clonotype showed up many times. J is TRBJ2-6 and V is TRBV28; D uncertain. Germline values: CDR1 MDHEN, CDR2 SYDVKM. V gave up 2 bases and J gave up 1 base, with 6 bases separating them. The CDR3 totals 15 residues. CDR3 residues: CASSLRGSGANVLTF. The CDR3 DNA reads TGTGCCAGCAGTTTAAGAGGTTCTGGGGCCAACGTCCTGACTTTC.